This section outlines one T cell receptor (beta chain) sequence together with its context. This sample was taken from a study of blood T cell repertoires in COVID-19. On the study more broadly: From T cells, B-cell-depleted T cells, or PBMCs came the material, which was cDNA or gDNA.

This CDR3 has 13 amino acids. Trimming left V 4 bases short and J 3 bases short, with 9 bases between. Germline loops: CDR1 LNHDA, CDR2 SQIVND (reference sequence). The table came from immunoSEQ multiplex PCR; TCRdb's copy has only in-frame clones and leaves some out. In the table there are 100,000 to 150,000 clones, approximately 90% of which are singletons. The Seattle patients joined while their infection was active and were tracked longitudinally afterward. The sample consisted of peripheral blood. V and J are TRBV19 and TRBJ1-2, with a tentative D call TRBD1 (5 bases). This TCR derives from a middle-aged man with COVID-19, enrolled during active disease. DNA of the CDR3: TGTGCCAGTAGTAGGGGCACCTACTATGGCTACACCTTC. It codes for CASSRGTYYGYTF. The full variable domain, rest sourced from reference TRBV19 and TRBJ1-2, is DGGITQSPKYLFRKEGQNVTLSCEQNLNHDAMYWYRQDPGQGLRLIYYSQIVNDFQKGDIAEGYSVSREKKESFPLTVTSAQKNPTAFYLCASSRGTYYGYTFGSGTRLTVV.